This T cell receptor beta chain was observed in a study of blood T cells in healthy people across ages. The CDR3 runs 15 residues. Germline loops: CDR1 SEHNR, CDR2 FQNEAQ (reference sequence). Unmatched junction bases numbered 4, after V lost 5 bases and J lost 3 bases. Primed by a sample-barcoded 5' primer and a J-beta primer mix, a second PCR proceeded for about 7 to 11 cycles. TCRdb called the 5' RACE reads again in MiXCR, with one record for every CDR3 protein. The sample lists around 1,500,000 distinct CDR3 sequences; about 28% were seen once. Sequencing used blood. This receptor was taken from a woman aged 25 to 39 in good health. The chain joins TRBV7-9 to TRBJ2-4; 10 nucleotides agree with TRBD1. CDR3 DNA: TGTGCCAGCAGCCAGGGACAGGGGAGCAAAAACATTCAGTACTTC. Residues: CASSQGQGSKNIQYF.